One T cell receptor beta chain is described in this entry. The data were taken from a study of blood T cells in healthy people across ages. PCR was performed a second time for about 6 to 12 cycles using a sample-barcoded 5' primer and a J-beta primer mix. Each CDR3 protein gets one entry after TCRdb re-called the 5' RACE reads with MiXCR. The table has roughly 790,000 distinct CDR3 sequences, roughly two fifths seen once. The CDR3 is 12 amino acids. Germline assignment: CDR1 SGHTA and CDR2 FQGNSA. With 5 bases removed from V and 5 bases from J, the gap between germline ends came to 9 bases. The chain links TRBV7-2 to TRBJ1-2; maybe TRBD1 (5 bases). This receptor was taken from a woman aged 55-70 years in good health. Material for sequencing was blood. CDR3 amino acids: CASSASGYGYTF. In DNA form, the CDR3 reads TGTGCCAGCAGCGCCTCAGGGTATGGCTACACCTTC.